This T cell receptor beta chain was found in a study of shared clonotypes between healthy human individuals. Background on the study: Donors, aged 18 to 49, were a couple of women and three men.

Libraries were prepared by immunoSEQ multiplex PCR; TCRdb keeps only in-frame clonotypes and omits some of them. The sample holds approximately 2.5 million clones, over 85% seen once. The V end lost 0 bases, the J end lost 6 bases, and 8 bases lay between the germline ends. The CDR3 loop spans 13 amino acids. Germline CDR1 and CDR2: SGHKS and YYEKEE (reference sequence). The sequenced sample consisted of naive CD4+ T cells from PBMCs. The subset was: CD45RA+ positively selected. The chain combines TRBV5-5 with TRBJ2-3; no clear D. The sequence came from a man between 18 and 29 years old in good health. Some clones in this sample may be carry-over from other donors' samples. CDR3 sequence reads: CASSLGFADTQYF. The DNA for the CDR3 is TGTGCCAGCAGCTTGGGGTTTGCCGATACGCAGTATTTT.